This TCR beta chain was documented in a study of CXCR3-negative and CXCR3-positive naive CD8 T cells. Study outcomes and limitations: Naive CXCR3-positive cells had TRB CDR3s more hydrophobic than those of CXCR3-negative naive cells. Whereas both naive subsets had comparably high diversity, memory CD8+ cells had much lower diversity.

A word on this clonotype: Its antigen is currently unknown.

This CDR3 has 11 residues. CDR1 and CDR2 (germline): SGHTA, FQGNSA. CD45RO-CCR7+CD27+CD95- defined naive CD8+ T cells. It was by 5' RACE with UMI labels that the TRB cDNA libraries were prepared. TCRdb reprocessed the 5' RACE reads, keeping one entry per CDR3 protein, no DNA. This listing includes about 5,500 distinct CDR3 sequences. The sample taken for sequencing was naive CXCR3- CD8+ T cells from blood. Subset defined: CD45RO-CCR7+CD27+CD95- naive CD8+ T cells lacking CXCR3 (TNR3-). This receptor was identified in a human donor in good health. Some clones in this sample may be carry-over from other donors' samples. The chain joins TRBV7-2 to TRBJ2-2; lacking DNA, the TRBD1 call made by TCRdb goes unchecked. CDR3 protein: CASTPAGELFF.